A single sample is the source of the 31 T cell receptor beta chains below, sequenced in a study of cytomegalovirus exposure and HLA in healthy donors. Use of 60 Vbeta and 13 Jbeta primers characterized the PCR. Profiling relied on immunoSEQ multiplex PCR, and the TCRdb table lists in-frame clones only, not all of them. The sample gives roughly 190,000 clones, over 60% of which show up once; approximately 0.99% is in the top ten. Sequencing was carried out using PBMCs. Receptor source: a woman between 40 and 55 years old in good health and CMV-seronegative.

The V and J genes are TRBV7-3 and TRBJ2-4, with 8 bases lining up with TRBD2. The CDR3 spans 16 residues. CDR1 is SGHTA and CDR2 is FQGTGA in the germline V gene. The V segment lost 2 bases and the J segment 7 bases; nucleotides outside the gene matches: 10. CDR3 bases: TGTGCCAGCAGCTTAGTGGGAGCGGGAGACAGGAACATTCAGTACTTC. As protein: CASSLVGAGDRNIQYF.

This clone was counted only a few times. The rearrangement links TRBV19 to TRBJ1-2; TRBD1 agrees at 7 bases. CDR3 length: 16 residues. Germline V gives CDR1 LNHDA, CDR2 SQIVND (reference sequence). The J segment lost 6 bases and the V segment lost 8 bases, leaving 18 bases of the junction unmatched. The CDR3 nucleotides read TGTGCCAGTCTTCCAAAGCCGCAGGGGGATCGGGATGGCTACACCTTC. This codes for CASLPKPQGDRDGYTF.

The chain links TRBV5-5 to TRBJ2-2; TRBD2 is a possible D gene (6 bases). This CDR3 is 16 amino acids long. V lost 1 base, J lost 0 bases, and 10 bases lay in between. Germline CDR1 SGHKS, CDR2 YYEKEE (reference sequence). The CDR3 bases are TGTGCCAGCAGCTTGTTTAGCGGAACGAACACCGGGGAGCTGTTTTTT. Amino acids: CASSLFSGTNTGELFF.

J is TRBJ1-6 and V is TRBV30; D not certain. The V end was cut by 1 base, the J end by 2 bases, with 6 bases between. Germline V gene lookup returns CDR1 GTSNPN and CDR2 SVGIG (reference sequence). The CDR3 loop spans 14 amino acids. The CDR3 reads CAWSGLTYNSPLHF. CDR3 nucleotides: TGTGCCTGGAGTGGGCTCACCTATAATTCACCCCTCCACTTT.

This chain uses TRBV6-1 with TRBJ2-3; D gene ambiguous. Trimming shortened V by 7 bases and J by 2 bases, and 7 bases separated the two germline ends. CDR3 size: 12 residues. The V gene's germline CDR1 is MNHNS and CDR2 SASEGT. The CDR3 DNA is TGTGCCAGCATCTCCCCCACAGATACGCAGTATTTT. It is translated as CASISPTDTQYF.

This clone occurred once. Here the CDR3 DNA reads TGTGCCAGCAGCGCCTCCGGGACAGGGGCCCCCTACGAGCAGTACTTC. It encodes CASSASGTGAPYEQYF. The chain combines TRBV25-1 with TRBJ2-7; 10 bases fit TRBD1. Germline values: CDR1 MGHDK, CDR2 SYGVNS. The CDR3 consists of 16 residues. V shed 6 bases, J shed 2 bases, and the junction held 10 bases outside the gene matches.

This sequence joins TRBV6-5 and TRBJ1-2, with 7 bases fitting TRBD1. Looked up from germline, CDR1 is MNHEY and CDR2 is SVGAGI. The CDR3 runs 13 residues. The V gene end was trimmed by 3 bases and the J gene end by 7 bases; junction bases not matched to a gene: 5. DNA of the CDR3: TGTGCCAGCAGTTATACAGGGGCGGGTGGCTACACCTTC. This encodes CASSYTGAGGYTF.

V gene TRBV28 combines with J gene TRBJ1-5; no definite D call. Germline lookup yields CDR1 MDHEN and CDR2 SYDVKM. V was clipped by 5 bases and J by 8 bases, with 7 bases between them. CDR3 length: 11 amino acids. The CDR3 region is CASSTPEPQHF. The CDR3 region has the DNA TGTGCCAGCAGTACCCCGGAGCCCCAGCATTTT.

The chain recombines TRBV6-6 with TRBJ1-2, with 7 nucleotides matching TRBD1. J lost 4 bases, V lost 7 bases, and 6 bases had no gene match. CDR3 length: 13 residues. Germline V gene data show CDR1 as MNHNY and CDR2 as SVGAGI (reference sequence). Here the CDR3 DNA reads TGTGCCAGCAACGAAGGACAGGTCTATGGCTACACCTTC. As protein: CASNEGQVYGYTF.

Note on this clone: One end of the junction fails to match germline, which may point to a read error. This chain joins TRBV28 and TRBJ1-4, with 7 nucleotides matching TRBD1. Germline V gene lookup returns CDR1 MDHEN and CDR2 SYDVKM. This CDR3 contains 13 residues. The CDR3 DNA follows: TGTGCCAGCAGTATTACCGGGACCAGGGGGGAGGTTTTT. Amino acids: CASSITGTRGEVF.

In its sample, this clone was seen once. This sequence joins TRBV5-4 and TRBJ1-1, with 7 nucleotides matching TRBD1. Germline CDR1 and CDR2: SGHNT and YYREEE (reference sequence). Trimming cost V 4 bases and J 9 bases; bases outside gene matches: 9. The CDR3 contains 13 residues. In DNA form, the CDR3 reads TGTGCCAGCAGCATACAGGGGTTAGATCAAGCTTTCTTT. Its protein is CASSIQGLDQAFF.

This clone was counted between two and nine times. V and J are TRBV15 and TRBJ2-3; possible D gene TRBD2, 5 bases. CDR1 is LNHNV, CDR2 YYDKDF, per germline (reference sequence). With 1 base removed from V and 2 bases from J, the gap between germline ends came to 7 bases. CDR3 length equals 14 residues. The CDR3 loop is CATSRGTATDTQYF. The DNA of the CDR3 is TGTGCCACCAGCAGAGGGACTGCCACAGATACGCAGTATTTT. Supplemented by reference TRBV15 and TRBJ2-3, the full variable domain reads DAMVIQNPRYQVTQFGKPVTLSCSQTLNHNVMYWYQQKSSQAPKLLFHYYDKDFNNEADTPDNFQSRRPNTSFCFLDIRSPGLGDTAMYLCATSRGTATDTQYFGPGTRLTVL.

The chain couples TRBV19 to TRBJ1-1; D gene unclear. Germline V lookup: CDR1 LNHDA, CDR2 SQIVND (reference sequence). The V gene lost 5 bases and the J gene lost 4 bases, with 11 bases spanning the gap. The CDR3 length is 13 residues. The CDR3 is CASSLALGTEAFF. The CDR3 DNA sequence: TGTGCCAGTAGTTTGGCTCTTGGCACTGAAGCTTTCTTT.

This sequence joins TRBV29-1 and TRBJ2-5; 13 nucleotides align to TRBD2. CDR3 size: 14 residues. CDR1 is SQVTM, CDR2 ANQGSEA, per germline. Trimming took 4 bases from V and 5 from J; bases not matched to a gene: 4. CDR3 sequence reads: CSVATSGGWETQYF. The CDR3 DNA follows: TGCAGCGTTGCGACTAGCGGGGGGTGGGAGACCCAGTACTTC.

This clone was seen more than once but under ten times. The rearrangement links TRBV27 to TRBJ2-3, with 7 bases identical to TRBD2. V trimming: 4 bases; J trimming: 5 bases; junction bases outside the gene matches: 6. This CDR3 is built from 14 residues. CDR1 is MNHEY, CDR2 SMNVEV, per germline (reference sequence). The CDR3 loop is CASSWGEGGDTQYF. CDR3 bases: TGTGCCAGCAGTTGGGGGGAGGGTGGAGATACGCAGTATTTT.

This clone has more than one count but fewer than ten. J is TRBJ2-1 and V is TRBV5-1; the D gene is possibly TRBD1 (5 bases). This CDR3 spans 15 amino acids. CDR1 is SGHRS, CDR2 YFSETQ, per germline. Trimming cost V 2 bases and J 9 bases, with 18 bases left between them. The CDR3 region is CASSFDRTLSSEQFF. The CDR3 DNA reads as TGCGCCAGCAGCTTTGACAGAACCCTCTCCTCTGAGCAGTTCTTC.

This clone occurred a few times. The rearrangement uses TRBV30 and TRBJ2-2; 8 bases map to TRBD2. CDR1 and CDR2 (germline): GTSNPN, SVGIG (reference sequence). V shed 3 bases, J shed 6 bases, and the junction held 9 bases outside the gene matches. The CDR3 length is 15 residues. The CDR3 coding sequence is TGTGCCTGGAGCCCCGGACTAGCAATGGCCGGGGAGCTGTTTTTT. This codes for CAWSPGLAMAGELFF.

The chain joins TRBV4-1 to TRBJ1-6; D is unresolved. CDR3 length: 15 residues. Trimming took 1 base from V and 7 from J, leaving 11 bases between them. Germline V gene data show CDR1 as MGHRA and CDR2 as YSYEKL. CDR3 loop: CASSQGSRGNSPLHF. DNA of the CDR3: TGCGCCAGCAGCCAAGGCTCTCGGGGAAATTCACCCCTCCACTTT.

The rearrangement joins TRBV4-1 to TRBJ1-1; D gene uncertain. The V and J ends lost 6 bases and 0 bases respectively, with 11 bases between them. The CDR3 runs 14 residues. From germline, CDR1 is MGHRA and CDR2 YSYEKL. The CDR3, as DNA: TGCGCCAGCAGGCCTACGGGGTTGAACACTGAAGCTTTCTTT. Protein sequence: CASRPTGLNTEAFF.

The CDR3 DNA follows: TGTGCCAGCAGTCCCGGGACTAGCGGGAGGGGGGAGCAGTACTTC. Translated, it gives CASSPGTSGRGEQYF. V is TRBV6-6 and J is TRBJ2-7; TRBD2 matches at 16 bases. Germline CDR1 is MNHNY and CDR2 is SVGAGI (reference sequence). The CDR3 extends over 15 amino acids. V shed 5 bases, J shed 7 bases, and the junction held 5 bases outside the gene matches.

This chain joins TRBV5-1 and TRBJ1-1, with 8 positions matching TRBD1. This CDR3 has 16 amino acids. The V gene end was trimmed by 3 bases and the J gene end by 0 bases; junction bases not matched to a gene: 7. Germline CDR1 SGHRS, CDR2 YFSETQ. The CDR3 DNA reads as TGCGCCAGCAGCTCGAAACAGGGGGAGCTGAACACTGAAGCTTTCTTT. This sequence encodes CASSSKQGELNTEAFF.

The chain recombines TRBV29-1 with TRBJ1-1; the D is unclear. Germline assignment: CDR1 SQVTM and CDR2 ANQGSEA. Trimming took off 3 bases at V and 4 bases at J, with 3 bases between the two ends. The CDR3 has 10 amino acids. In DNA, the CDR3 is TGCAGCGTTGACATCACTGAAGCTTTCTTT. This encodes CSVDITEAFF.

The J gene is TRBJ1-4, the V gene TRBV7-5; the D call of TRBD1 is as the table states it, not checked on the DNA. TRBV7-5 is marked as a pseudogene. CDR3 length: 19 residues. The CDR3 region has the DNA TGTGTCAGAAGCCTACACTACTCCGGGACAGGGAGGCCTAATGAAAAACTGTTTTTT. This sequence encodes CVRSLHYSGTGRPNEKLFF.

This chain joins TRBV5-5 and TRBJ1-1; D unresolved. CDR3 length equals 14 residues. Trimming pared 0 bases from V and 5 bases from J, leaving 11 bases between. Germline assignment: CDR1 SGHKS and CDR2 YYEKEE (reference sequence). CDR3 sequence reads: CASSLEMLRTEAFF. CDR3 DNA: TGTGCCAGCAGCTTGGAGATGCTACGGACTGAAGCTTTCTTT.

This chain uses TRBV7-8 with TRBJ1-5, with D possibly matching TRBD1 (5 bases). V lost 5 bases and J 3 bases, leaving 11 bases between the germline ends. From germline, CDR1 is SGHVS and CDR2 FQNEAQ. This CDR3 has 14 amino acids. The CDR3 loop reads CASSPRQINQPQHF. In nucleotides, the CDR3 is TGTGCCAGCAGCCCGCGACAGATCAATCAGCCCCAGCATTTT.

V and J are TRBV9 and TRBJ2-7; 7 positions match TRBD2. There are 16 residues in the CDR3. V shed 0 bases, J shed 4 bases, and the junction held 10 bases outside the gene matches. Per germline, CDR1 SGDLS and CDR2 YYNGEE. In DNA form, the CDR3 reads TGTGCCAGCAGCGTAGGACTAGCCGGAGGGATGTACGAGCAGTACTTC. It yields the protein CASSVGLAGGMYEQYF. Full variable domain (outside the CDR3, taken from reference TRBV9 and TRBJ2-7): DSGVTQTPKHLITATGQRVTLRCSPRSGDLSVYWYQQSLDQGLQFLIQYYNGEERAKGNILERFSAQQFPDLHSELNLSSLELGDSALYFCASSVGLAGGMYEQYFGPGTRLTVT.

J is TRBJ2-7 and V is TRBV2, with D perhaps TRBD2 (5 bases). This CDR3 is built from 15 residues. Germline V lookup: CDR1 SNHLY, CDR2 FYNNEI. Trimming removed 2 bases at V and 2 bases at J, with 13 bases between. CDR3 residues: CASSEREQATYEQYV. CDR3 DNA sequence: TGTGCCAGCAGTGAAAGGGAGCAGGCAACCTACGAGCAGTACGTC.

V usage is TRBV7-2 and J usage is TRBJ2-3, with TRBD2 as a possible D gene (7 bases). Trimming shortened V by 2 bases and J by 4 bases, and 19 bases separated the two germline ends. Germline V gene lookup returns CDR1 SGHTA and CDR2 FQGNSA. CDR3 size: 17 residues. The CDR3 is CASSLPEGGQGPDTQYF. CDR3 DNA: TGTGCCAGCAGCTTACCGGAGGGGGGGCAGGGGCCAGATACGCAGTATTTT.

This chain uses TRBV2 with TRBJ2-3; 8 nucleotides line up with TRBD1. The CDR3 totals 14 residues. Germline CDR1 is SNHLY and CDR2 is FYNNEI. V trimming: 8 bases; J trimming: 6 bases; junction bases outside the gene matches: 10. CDR3 sequence (DNA): TGTGCCAGCTTACCGGACAGGGATTTTGATACGCAGTATTTT. It translates to CASLPDRDFDTQYF.

V gene TRBV2 combines with J gene TRBJ1-4, with D perhaps TRBD1 (5 bases). Germline V gives CDR1 SNHLY, CDR2 FYNNEI. V lost 4 bases and J 4 bases, leaving 7 bases between the germline ends. The CDR3 loop spans 13 amino acids. Here the CDR3 DNA reads TGTGCCAGCAGTGTGCAGGGTAATGAAAAACTGTTTTTT. The encoded protein is CASSVQGNEKLFF.

The chain has TRBV19 and TRBJ1-2; D perhaps matches TRBD1 (5 bases). Germline loops: CDR1 LNHDA, CDR2 SQIVND (reference sequence). This CDR3 comprises 15 residues. Trimming took off 1 base at V and 3 bases at J, with 12 bases between the two ends. CDR3 sequence (DNA): TGTGCCAGTAGTATAGGGGGGGAAGTCTACTATGGCTACACCTTC. It encodes CASSIGGEVYYGYTF.